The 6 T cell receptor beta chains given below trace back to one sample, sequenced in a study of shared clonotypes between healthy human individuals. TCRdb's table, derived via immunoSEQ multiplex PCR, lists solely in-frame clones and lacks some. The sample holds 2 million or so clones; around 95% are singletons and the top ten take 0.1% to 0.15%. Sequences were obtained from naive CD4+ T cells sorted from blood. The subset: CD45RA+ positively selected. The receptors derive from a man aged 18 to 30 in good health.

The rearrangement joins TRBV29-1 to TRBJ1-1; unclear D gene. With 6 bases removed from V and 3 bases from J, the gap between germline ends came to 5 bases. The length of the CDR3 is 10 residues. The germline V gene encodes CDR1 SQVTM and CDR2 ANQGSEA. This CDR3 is CSVDDTEAFF. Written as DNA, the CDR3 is TGCAGCGTCGATGACACTGAAGCTTTCTTT.

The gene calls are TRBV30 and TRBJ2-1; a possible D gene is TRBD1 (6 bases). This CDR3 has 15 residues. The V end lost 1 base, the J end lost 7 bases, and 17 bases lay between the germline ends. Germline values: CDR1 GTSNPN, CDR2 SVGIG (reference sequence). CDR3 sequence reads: CAWSGTRLGGNEQFF. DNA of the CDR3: TGTGCCTGGAGTGGAACAAGATTAGGGGGAAATGAGCAGTTCTTC.

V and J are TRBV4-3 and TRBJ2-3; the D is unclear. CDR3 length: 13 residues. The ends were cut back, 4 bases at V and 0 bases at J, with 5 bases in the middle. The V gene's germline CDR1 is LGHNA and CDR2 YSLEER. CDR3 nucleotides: TGCGCCAGCAGCCGACTGAGCACAGATACGCAGTATTTT. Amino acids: CASSRLSTDTQYF.

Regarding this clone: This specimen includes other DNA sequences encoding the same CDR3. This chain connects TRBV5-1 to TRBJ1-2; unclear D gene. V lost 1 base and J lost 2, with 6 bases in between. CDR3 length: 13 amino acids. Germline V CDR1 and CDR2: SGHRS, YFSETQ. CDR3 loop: CASSLSQNYGYTF. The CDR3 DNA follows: TGCGCCAGCAGCTTGTCTCAGAACTATGGCTACACCTTC.

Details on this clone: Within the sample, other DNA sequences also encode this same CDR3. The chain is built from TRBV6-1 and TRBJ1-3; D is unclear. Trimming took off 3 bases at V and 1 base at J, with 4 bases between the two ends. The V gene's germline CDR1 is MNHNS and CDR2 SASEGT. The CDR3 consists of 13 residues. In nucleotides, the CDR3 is TGTGCCAGCAGTGACAGGTCTGGAAACACCATATATTTT. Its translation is CASSDRSGNTIYF.

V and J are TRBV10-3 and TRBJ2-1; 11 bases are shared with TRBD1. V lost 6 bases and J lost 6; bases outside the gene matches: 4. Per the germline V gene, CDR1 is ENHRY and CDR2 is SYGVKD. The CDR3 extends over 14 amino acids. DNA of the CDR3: TGTGCCATCAGCGGGACAGGGGGAGGCAATGAGCAGTTCTTC. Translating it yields CAISGTGGGNEQFF.